The 10 T cell receptor beta chains presented below share a single source sample, sequenced in a study of siplizumab effects on memory and regulatory T cells. Clones were read by immunoSEQ multiplex PCR, and TCRdb kept only the in-frame ones, dropping some. The data contain about 69,000 clones, over 80% of them singletons. Sequenced input: Tregs sorted from blood. These receptors were obtained from a human donor in good health.

The chain couples TRBV29-1 to TRBJ2-5; 9 bases map to TRBD2. V was clipped by 4 bases and J by 4 bases; unmatched bases: 4. This CDR3 spans 13 amino acids. Germline V gene data show CDR1 as SQVTM and CDR2 as ANQGSEA. Written as DNA, the CDR3 is TGCAGCGTTGGGACTAGCGTGCGAGAGACCCAGTACTTC. It specifies CSVGTSVRETQYF.

This chain joins TRBV6-5 and TRBJ1-2; 9 positions agree with TRBD1. From germline, CDR1 is MNHEY and CDR2 SVGAGI. The CDR3 totals 13 residues. The J segment lost 10 bases and the V segment lost 6 bases, leaving 9 bases of the junction unmatched. This CDR3 reads CASRGTGGFVYTF. The CDR3, as DNA: TGTGCCAGCAGAGGCACAGGGGGCTTTGTCTACACCTTC.

V is TRBV7-8 and J is TRBJ2-7; D gene ambiguous. The V and J ends lost 2 bases and 2 bases respectively, with 16 bases between them. The CDR3 extends over 16 amino acids. The germline CDR1 and CDR2 sequences are SGHVS and FQNEAQ. The CDR3 bases are TGTGCCAGCAGCTTATTGGGCAGCTTGGGCCCCTACGAGCAGTACTTC. It specifies CASSLLGSLGPYEQYF.

The chain combines TRBV19 with TRBJ2-5; the D is unclear. V was trimmed by 6 bases and J by 1 base, leaving 9 bases between them. The CDR3 extends over 13 amino acids. Per the germline V gene, CDR1 is LNHDA and CDR2 is SQIVND (reference sequence). CDR3 sequence (DNA): TGTGCCAGTAGGGGGATGGCCCAAGAGACCCAGTACTTC. Protein product: CASRGMAQETQYF. Combining the CDR3 with reference TRBV19 and TRBJ2-5 gives the whole variable domain DGGITQSPKYLFRKEGQNVTLSCEQNLNHDAMYWYRQDPGQGLRLIYYSQIVNDFQKGDIAEGYSVSREKKESFPLTVTSAQKNPTAFYLCASRGMAQETQYFGPGTRLLVL.

V gene TRBV5-1 combines with J gene TRBJ2-7; D is perhaps TRBD2 (6 bases). Germline V gene lookup returns CDR1 SGHRS and CDR2 YFSETQ. V was shortened by 0 bases and J by 3 bases, with 10 bases between the two germline ends. The length of the CDR3 is 14 residues. CDR3 region: CASSLDGTHYEQYF. DNA for the CDR3: TGCGCCAGCAGCTTGGACGGGACTCACTACGAGCAGTACTTC. Full variable domain (outside the CDR3, taken from reference TRBV5-1 and TRBJ2-7): KAGVTQTPRYLIKTRGQQVTLSCSPISGHRSVSWYQQTPGQGLQFLFEYFSETQRNKGNFPGRFSGRQFSNSRSEMNVSTLELGDSALYLCASSLDGTHYEQYFGPGTRLTVT.

A single count supports this clone. The same CDR3 also results from other DNA sequences found in this sample. V gene TRBV6-1 combines with J gene TRBJ2-7; D is unclear. With 3 bases removed from V and 4 bases from J, the gap between germline ends came to 4 bases. The CDR3 consists of 11 residues. Germline CDR1 reads MNHNS; CDR2 reads SASEGT. The CDR3 loop is CASSELYEQYF. The CDR3 DNA reads as TGTGCCAGCAGTGAGTTATACGAGCAGTACTTC.

The genes are TRBV30 and TRBJ1-4; D not resolved. Germline V CDR1 and CDR2: GTSNPN, SVGIG (reference sequence). V was trimmed by 0 bases and J by 6 bases, leaving 11 bases between them. CDR3 size: 14 residues. The CDR3 loop reads CAWSVLGLDEKLFF. In DNA form, the CDR3 reads TGTGCCTGGAGTGTCTTGGGGTTAGATGAAAAACTGTTTTTT.

The gene calls are TRBV20-1 and TRBJ2-7; D gene uncertain. Trimming removed 6 bases from V and 6 bases from J, with 12 bases in between. CDR3 size: 11 residues. CDR1 DFQATT and CDR2 SNEGSKA come from the germline V gene (reference sequence). CDR3 nucleotides: TGCAGTGCAATCTTGGTGGGCGAGCAGTACTTC. Protein product: CSAILVGEQYF.

The sample holds one count of this clone. This rearrangement joins TRBV19 to TRBJ2-1; 9 bases are a match to TRBD2. Trimming took 3 bases from V and 6 from J; bases not matched to a gene: 3. The CDR3 runs 14 residues. From germline, CDR1 is LNHDA and CDR2 SQIVND (reference sequence). The CDR3 here is CASSMTSGSNEQFF. The CDR3 DNA follows: TGTGCCAGTAGTATGACTAGCGGATCCAATGAGCAGTTCTTC.

The genes are TRBV5-1 and TRBJ2-5, with D unresolved. The CDR3 length is 14 residues. Looked up from germline, CDR1 is SGHRS and CDR2 is YFSETQ. V lost 0 bases to trimming and J lost 2 bases, with 8 bases between them. The CDR3 DNA reads TGCGCCAGCAGCTTGGGTCAGCTACAAGAGACCCAGTACTTC. Its protein product is CASSLGQLQETQYF.